The present T cell receptor (beta chain) was sequenced within a study of blood T cell repertoires in COVID-19 (dated by TCRdb to the early 2020s). For the wider study: Samples from collaborators originated in the United States, Italy and Spain and spanned both the acute and convalescent phases of COVID-19. The material from the prospective study consisted of cDNA or gDNA derived from T cells, B-cell-depleted T cells, or PBMCs. Deeply sampled blood TCRbeta repertoires from subjects exposed to, actively infected with, or recovered from COVID-19 were included in the dataset. The repertoires were made available in a free public database intended to serve as a resource for research on the immune response to SARS-CoV-2. Samples came from the ongoing ImmuneRACE study (first 160 participants) plus 1,254 subjects from 6 global collaborators. Nearly every sample came with metadata listing a de-identified subject ID, COVID-19 status, age in years and sex. Where available, HLA class I and class II types were obtained from metadata supplied by the sample provider rather than from assay-based typing. The investigation overall reported the following: How much clinical and demographic metadata was included differed by source and by participant, and the metadata was provided uncurated.

About this clone itself: Its antigen is not yet known. Nothing much larger sits one base from this clone, and base qualities are not available.

TCRbeta CDR3 regions were amplified from genomic DNA by means of the immunoSEQ Assay, a bias-controlled multiplex PCR. In the authors' own workflow: The number of nucleated cells in each sample was estimated from the amplification of reference gene primers within the assay. To quantify the absolute abundance of each unique TCRbeta CDR3 rearrangement, sequence reads were collapsed and filtered. For each sample, productive Simpson clonality was calculated as the square root of Simpson's diversity index across productive rearrangements. What TCRdb holds here is the immuneACCESS table cut down to in-frame rearrangements. Part of the clones is not present; checked against another copy, under half of the missing clones reflect an unresolved V gene, and the others are unexplained. The V and J calls and clone size are taken from that table; D and trimming were inferred from the DNA. This sample comprises fewer than 500,000 clones, around nine tenths of them detected only once. About 2% of the sample goes to the ten largest clones.

Participants in the prospective study were aged about 18 to 95 years, lived in 20 to 25 United States geographic areas, and enrolled through a virtual design. In the prospective study, participants were assigned to cohorts based on the clinical history participants reported in a screening survey and a study questionnaire. In the prospective study, whole blood, serum and a nasopharyngeal or oropharyngeal swab were collected from each participant by mobile phlebotomists. Over a roughly 2-month period, participants in the prospective study had the option of providing additional blood draws and questionnaires. Prospective study blood samples were shipped either frozen or at room temperature before DNA extraction. The sequenced sample was PBMCs or T cells enriched from blood (not recorded which). The TCR sequence derives from a woman between 18 and 29 years old with acute COVID-19.

The CDR3 is CASSPDRGSEKLFF. The nucleotides are TGTGCCAGCAGCCCCGACAGGGGATCGGAAAAACTGTTTTTT. The chain links TRBV3-1 (or the pseudogene TRBV3-2) with TRBJ1-4; 8 middle bases align to TRBD1. Trimming takes 4 bases off V and 8 bases off J; junction bases not matched to a gene: 6. Reading from cysteine to phenylalanine, the CDR3 counts 14 amino acids. CDR3 DNA is the only sequence kept; it has 42 bases, read in frame from the first base. Via the germline V gene (reference sequence), CDR1 is LGHDT and CDR2 YNNKEL.